These 14 T cell receptor beta chains were all obtained from the same sample, sequenced in a study of T cells in narcolepsy. Sequenced by immunoSEQ multiplex PCR; TCRdb stores in-frame clones only, minus some. The profile covers 30,000 to 35,000 clones, with more than 70% appearing a single time and 1% to 1.2% taken by the ten largest. Sequencing was done on a sample of memory (CD45RA-) CD4+ T cells from blood. The origin of the receptors is a human donor in good health.

The chain couples TRBV5-1 to TRBJ1-4, with unresolved D. The CDR3 loop spans 13 amino acids. From germline, CDR1 is SGHRS and CDR2 YFSETQ. Between the trimmed V and J ends, which lost 4 bases and 3 bases, there was a span of 7 bases. In nucleotides, the CDR3 is TGCGCCAGCAGCCCTCCGGCTAATGAAAAACTGTTTTTT. This encodes CASSPPANEKLFF.

The genes are TRBV6-6 and TRBJ2-7, with TRBD1 matching 7 bases. The germline CDR1 and CDR2 sequences are MNHNY and SVGAGI (reference sequence). V lost 4 bases, J lost 0 bases, and 6 bases stayed unmatched. The CDR3 spans 15 residues. CDR3 bases: TGTGCCAGCAGTTCCCCGGGACAGAGCTCCTACGAGCAGTACTTC. It specifies CASSSPGQSSYEQYF.

The chain employs TRBV19 and TRBJ2-1, with D tentatively TRBD1 or TRBD2 (6 bases each). V was shortened by 7 bases and J by 4 bases, with 20 bases between the two germline ends. This CDR3 comprises 16 residues. Germline lookup yields CDR1 LNHDA and CDR2 SQIVND (reference sequence). CDR3 in DNA: TGTGCCAGTACCCTTCGCCCTGGGGGGCTATACAATGAGCAGTTCTTC. It yields the protein CASTLRPGGLYNEQFF.

The V and J genes are TRBV6-5 and TRBJ2-3; TRBD2 might be the D (6 bases). The V gene's germline CDR1 is MNHEY and CDR2 SVGAGI. The CDR3 runs to 16 residues. Trimming took off 0 bases at V and 1 base at J, with 11 bases between the two ends. The CDR3, as DNA: TGTGCCAGCAGTTACTCCCCCGGGGGTGGCACAGATACGCAGTATTTT. This sequence encodes CASSYSPGGGTDTQYF.

This chain uses TRBV27 with TRBJ2-3; 9 nucleotides match TRBD2. This CDR3 spans 13 amino acids. CDR1 and CDR2 (germline): MNHEY, SMNVEV (reference sequence). After removal of 2 bases from V and 11 bases from J, the junction contained 5 bases not matched to a gene. The CDR3 loop is CASSLAGLAKQYF. In nucleotides, the CDR3 is TGTGCCAGCAGTTTAGCAGGACTAGCGAAGCAGTATTTT.

The genes are TRBV5-1 and TRBJ2-7, with D perhaps TRBD2 (6 bases). Looked up from germline, CDR1 is SGHRS and CDR2 is YFSETQ. Trimming shortened V by 0 bases and J by 10 bases, and 26 bases separated the two germline ends. The CDR3 has 17 residues. This chain's CDR3 is CASSLVSHLTPSGVQYF. In DNA, the CDR3 is TGCGCCAGCAGCTTGGTTTCTCATCTGACCCCCTCGGGAGTCCAGTACTTC. Filled out from reference TRBV5-1 and TRBJ2-7, the complete variable domain reads KAGVTQTPRYLIKTRGQQVTLSCSPISGHRSVSWYQQTPGQGLQFLFEYFSETQRNKGNFPGRFSGRQFSNSRSEMNVSTLELGDSALYLCASSLVSHLTPSGVQYFGPGTRLTVT.

The chain carries TRBV6-5 and TRBJ2-7, with no clear D. The CDR3 length is 11 residues. Germline V gene sequence: CDR1 MNHEY, CDR2 SVGAGI. The V end lost 6 bases, the J end lost 3 bases, and 6 bases lay between the germline ends. CDR3 residues: CASRQHYEQYF. In nucleotides, the CDR3 is TGTGCCAGCAGGCAACACTACGAGCAGTACTTC.

The sample holds one count of this clone. CDR3 amino acids: CASSLDSRGTGELFF. The CDR3 DNA reads TGTGCCAGCAGCTTGGATTCGAGGGGCACCGGGGAGCTGTTTTTT. The chain combines TRBV5-4 with TRBJ2-2, with D perhaps TRBD1 or TRBD2 (5 bases each). This CDR3 is 15 amino acids long. V lost 0 bases to trimming and J lost 4 bases, with 10 bases between them. Germline V gives CDR1 SGHNT, CDR2 YYREEE (reference sequence).

The CDR3 DNA follows: TGTGCCAGCAGCTTAGGGTATAGCGGGGCTTCTTTAAACACCATATATTTT. Its translation: CASSLGYSGASLNTIYF. V usage is TRBV7-2 and J usage is TRBJ1-3, with D maybe TRBD1 (5 bases). Trimming shortened V by 1 base and J by 6 bases, and 19 bases separated the two germline ends. Germline-derived CDR1 and CDR2 are SGHTA and FQGNSA. The CDR3 covers 17 residues. Based on the CDR3 plus reference TRBV7-2 and TRBJ1-3, the full variable domain is GAGVSQSPSNKVTEKGKDVELRCDPISGHTALYWYRQSLGQGLEFLIYFQGNSAPDKSGLPSDRFSAERTGGSVSTLTIQRTQQEDSAVYLCASSLGYSGASLNTIYFGEGSWLTVV.

The J gene is TRBJ2-4, the V gene TRBV28; D not certain. Trimming removed 5 bases from V and 7 bases from J, with 6 bases in between. Per germline, CDR1 MDHEN and CDR2 SYDVKM. The CDR3 loop spans 11 amino acids. Here the CDR3 DNA reads TGTGCCAGCAGTCTCACCAACATTCAGTACTTC. This sequence encodes CASSLTNIQYF.

V and J are TRBV2 and TRBJ2-2; D perhaps matches TRBD2 (5 bases). Germline assignment: CDR1 SNHLY and CDR2 FYNNEI. V lost 7 bases and J 5 bases, leaving 11 bases between the germline ends. The CDR3 runs 13 residues. CDR3 in amino acids: CASTLTGTGELFF. CDR3 coding DNA: TGTGCCAGCACCCTCACGGGGACCGGGGAGCTGTTTTTT.

This chain joins TRBV28 and TRBJ2-3; weak D call: TRBD2 (6 bases). V shed 3 bases and J shed 2 bases, with 9 bases lying between them. This CDR3 comprises 14 residues. Germline V gene lookup returns CDR1 MDHEN and CDR2 SYDVKM. The CDR3 region has the DNA TGTGCCAGCAGTTTCCGGACTACCACAGATACGCAGTATTTT. Protein sequence: CASSFRTTTDTQYF.

This chain connects TRBV4-3 to TRBJ2-1; 11 bases line up with TRBD2. Germline loops: CDR1 LGHNA, CDR2 YSLEER. The J segment lost 5 bases and the V segment lost 4 bases, leaving 4 bases of the junction unmatched. The CDR3 length is 15 residues. The CDR3 spells CASSRSGLADNEQFF. For the CDR3, the DNA is TGCGCCAGCAGCCGTTCGGGACTAGCGGACAATGAGCAGTTCTTC.

The V gene is TRBV7-2, the J gene TRBJ2-3, with TRBD2 matching 14 bases. Germline-derived CDR1 and CDR2 are SGHTA and FQGNSA. The CDR3 is 16 residues long. J gave up 6 bases and V 1 base, and 3 bases lay outside the gene matches. The CDR3 here is CASSLGLAGGYDTQYF. The CDR3 DNA reads as TGTGCCAGCAGCTTAGGACTAGCGGGAGGGTACGATACGCAGTATTTT.